A single sample gave rise to the 14 T cell receptor beta chains below, sequenced in a study of blood T cell repertoires in COVID-19. TCRdb's copy holds only in-frame clones and misses some; the assay was immunoSEQ multiplex PCR. The sample includes approximately 98,000 clones, about 90% seen only once; the top ten take 2.4%. The material sequenced was peripheral blood. These receptors came from a human donor in a cohort sampled during active COVID-19.

The J gene is TRBJ1-2, the V gene TRBV12-5; 7 bases fit TRBD1. CDR1 LGHNT and CDR2 FRNRAP come from the germline V gene. CDR3 length: 18 amino acids. V trimming: 0 bases; J trimming: 4 bases; junction bases outside the gene matches: 14. CDR3 DNA sequence: TGTGCTAGTGGTTTGGTAAACCTGGACAGGTTCTTTCTCTATGGCTACACCTTC. Translation gives CASGLVNLDRFFLYGYTF.

The rearrangement joins TRBV20-1 to TRBJ1-2, with a tentative D call TRBD1 (6 bases). Germline V gene data show CDR1 as DFQATT and CDR2 as SNEGSKA (reference sequence). Trimming left V 3 bases short and J 4 bases short, with 18 bases between. This CDR3 is built from 15 residues. The CDR3 coding sequence is TGCAGTGCTAGTGCAGGGGCAGAGTCATTCTATGGCTACACCTTC. Its translation: CSASAGAESFYGYTF.

The chain employs TRBV9 and TRBJ2-3; no clear D gene. Germline loops: CDR1 SGDLS, CDR2 YYNGEE. Trimming took off 4 bases at V and 4 bases at J, with 13 bases between the two ends. The CDR3 loop spans 14 amino acids. The chain's CDR3 is CASSLLVGPDTQYF. CDR3 sequence (DNA): TGTGCCAGCAGCCTCCTCGTTGGGCCAGATACGCAGTATTTT.

The chain uses TRBV12-3 or TRBV12-4 and TRBJ1-1; no clear D. This CDR3 is 13 amino acids long. V shed 0 bases and J shed 10 bases, with 12 bases lying between them. The CDR3 loop reads CASSLAIGRGAFF. As DNA, the CDR3 is TGTGCCAGCAGTTTAGCAATCGGCCGAGGAGCTTTCTTT.

The gene calls are TRBV19 and TRBJ2-1, with 7 nucleotides matching TRBD2. Germline CDR1 is LNHDA and CDR2 is SQIVND (reference sequence). This CDR3 has 15 amino acids. V lost 3 bases and J lost 0; bases outside the gene matches: 2. DNA of the CDR3: TGTGCCAGTAGTATCCCGGGGGGCTCCTACAATGAGCAGTTCTTC. Protein sequence: CASSIPGGSYNEQFF.

V and J are TRBV7-9 and TRBJ2-5; 11 bases fit TRBD2. The V gene's germline CDR1 is SEHNR and CDR2 FQNEAQ (reference sequence). CDR3 length equals 15 residues. J gave up 2 bases and V 3 bases, and 2 bases lay outside the gene matches. CDR3 bases: TGTGCCAGCAGCTTTAGCGGGGGGGAACAAGAGACCCAGTACTTC. It encodes CASSFSGGEQETQYF.

The chain uses TRBV6-5 and TRBJ1-2; D uncertain. V lost 0 bases, J lost 3 bases, and 11 bases lay in between. Germline V gene lookup returns CDR1 MNHEY and CDR2 SVGAGI. The CDR3 spans 15 residues. The CDR3 sequence: CASSYSRSADYGYTF. The CDR3 coding sequence is TGTGCCAGCAGTTACTCGAGGTCTGCGGACTATGGCTACACCTTC.

V gene TRBV5-1 combines with J gene TRBJ2-2, with 7 bases identical to TRBD1. Germline-derived CDR1 and CDR2 are SGHRS and YFSETQ. The CDR3 is 15 residues long. After removal of 3 bases from V and 4 bases from J, the junction contained 6 bases not matched to a gene. The CDR3 coding sequence is TGCGCCAGCAGCTCGACAGGGTCAGGCACCGGGGAGCTGTTTTTT. This encodes CASSSTGSGTGELFF.

This clone was seen only once. This sequence joins TRBV29-1 and TRBJ2-7; maybe TRBD1 (6 bases). The CDR3 runs to 14 residues. Germline CDR1 SQVTM, CDR2 ANQGSEA. Trimming pared 6 bases from V and 1 base from J, leaving 16 bases between. DNA for the CDR3: TGCAGCGTGGGGACATCCCCTTCGTCCTACGAGCAGTACTTC. Translated, it gives CSVGTSPSSYEQYF.

This sequence joins TRBV27 and TRBJ1-2, with 9 bases that match TRBD1. Trimming took 4 bases from V and 4 from J; bases not matched to a gene: 4. CDR1 MNHEY and CDR2 SMNVEV come from the germline V gene (reference sequence). This CDR3 spans 14 amino acids. CDR3 coding DNA: TGTGCCAGCAGTTCGGGACAGGGAGCCTATGGCTACACCTTC. Its protein is CASSSGQGAYGYTF.

The chain employs TRBV19 and TRBJ2-1; perhaps TRBD2 as D (7 bases). Trimming removed 1 base at V and 9 bases at J, with 19 bases between. Germline values: CDR1 LNHDA, CDR2 SQIVND (reference sequence). The CDR3 covers 16 residues. The CDR3 DNA is TGTGCCAGTAGTATAGGTCCCCCGGGGGGCCGTAGTGAGCAGTTCTTC. Translating it yields CASSIGPPGGRSEQFF.

The chain carries TRBV29-1 and TRBJ2-7, with TRBD1 as a possible D gene (5 bases). Trimming took 6 bases from V and 3 from J, leaving 12 bases between them. This CDR3 has 12 residues. CDR1 is SQVTM and CDR2 is ANQGSEA in the germline V gene. Written as DNA, the CDR3 is TGCAGCGTATCCTTTCAGGGCTACGAGCAGTACTTC. Its protein product is CSVSFQGYEQYF.

The chain uses TRBV19 and TRBJ2-5; perhaps TRBD1 as D (5 bases). The germline CDR1 and CDR2 sequences are LNHDA and SQIVND (reference sequence). This CDR3 is built from 13 residues. V was shortened by 3 bases and J by 4 bases, with 9 bases between the two germline ends. In DNA, the CDR3 is TGTGCCAGTAGTATGAACAGGATAGAGACCCAGTACTTC. This gives the protein CASSMNRIETQYF.

The chain employs TRBV6-6 and TRBJ2-1; 10 bases match TRBD2. The germline CDR1 and CDR2 sequences are MNHNY and SVGAGI (reference sequence). CDR3 size: 15 residues. The trim removed 5 bases at V and 3 bases at J, leaving 4 bases unmatched. The CDR3 loop reads CASSGASGGYNEQFF. Here the CDR3 DNA reads TGTGCCAGCAGTGGGGCTAGCGGGGGCTACAATGAGCAGTTCTTC.